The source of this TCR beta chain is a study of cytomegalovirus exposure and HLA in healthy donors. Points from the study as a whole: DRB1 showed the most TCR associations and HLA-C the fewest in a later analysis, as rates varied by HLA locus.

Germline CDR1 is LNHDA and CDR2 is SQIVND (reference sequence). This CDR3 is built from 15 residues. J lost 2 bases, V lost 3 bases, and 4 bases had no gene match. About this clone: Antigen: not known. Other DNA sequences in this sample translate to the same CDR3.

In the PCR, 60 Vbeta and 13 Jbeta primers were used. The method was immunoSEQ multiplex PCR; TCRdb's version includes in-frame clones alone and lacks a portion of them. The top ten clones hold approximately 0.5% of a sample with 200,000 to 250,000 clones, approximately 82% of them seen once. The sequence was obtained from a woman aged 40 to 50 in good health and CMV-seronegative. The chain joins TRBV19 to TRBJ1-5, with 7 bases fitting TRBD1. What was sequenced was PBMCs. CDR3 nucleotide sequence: TGTGCCAGTAGTATCGACAGGGCGGGCAATCAGCCCCAGCATTTT. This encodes CASSIDRAGNQPQHF.